This is a list of T cell receptor beta chains from one sample in a study of control samples from healthy donors and cancer patients. Method: immunoSEQ multiplex PCR; TCRdb's copy keeps in-frame clones and lacks some. The sample holds 100,000 to 150,000 clones, around 87% seen once. The sequenced sample was blood. The receptors were sampled from a man between 60 and 75 years old in good health. Both conserved end residues are part of each CDR3. Fields, in order: V gene, J gene, CDR3 protein.

>TRBV3-1/TRBV3-2|TRBJ2-5
CASSQDTTGTNTQETQYF
>TRBV11-1|TRBJ2-2
CASSLGTATGELFF
>TRBV5-5|TRBJ2-7
CASSLMGAYEQYF
>TRBV21-1|TRBJ1-4
CASSKPGTGPEKLFF
>TRBV10-3|TRBJ1-6
CAISQEIRNNSPLHF
>TRBV7-7|TRBJ1-6
CASIGNYNSPLHF
>TRBV10-3|TRBJ1-1
CAIRPIGQFTEAFF
>TRBV30|TRBJ1-6
CAWSVVQSNSPLHF
>TRBV5-4|TRBJ2-3
CASSPGRLAGSDTQYF
>TRBV30|TRBJ2-7
CAWSVRLAGGNRSYEQYF
>TRBV28|TRBJ1-6
CASTRQGLSYNSPLHF
>TRBV18|TRBJ2-7
CASSPGTAFYEQYF
>TRBV5-6|TRBJ1-1
CASSPRRDLNTEAFF
>TRBV27|TRBJ1-1
CASSFGGSEAFF
>TRBV7-9|TRBJ1-3
CASSLALNGRRNTIYF
>TRBV6-5|TRBJ1-4
CASSYSGGGRGEKLFF
>TRBV28|TRBJ1-2
CASSILAGIGYTF
>TRBV28|TRBJ1-2
CASSPPWTGEVYGYTF